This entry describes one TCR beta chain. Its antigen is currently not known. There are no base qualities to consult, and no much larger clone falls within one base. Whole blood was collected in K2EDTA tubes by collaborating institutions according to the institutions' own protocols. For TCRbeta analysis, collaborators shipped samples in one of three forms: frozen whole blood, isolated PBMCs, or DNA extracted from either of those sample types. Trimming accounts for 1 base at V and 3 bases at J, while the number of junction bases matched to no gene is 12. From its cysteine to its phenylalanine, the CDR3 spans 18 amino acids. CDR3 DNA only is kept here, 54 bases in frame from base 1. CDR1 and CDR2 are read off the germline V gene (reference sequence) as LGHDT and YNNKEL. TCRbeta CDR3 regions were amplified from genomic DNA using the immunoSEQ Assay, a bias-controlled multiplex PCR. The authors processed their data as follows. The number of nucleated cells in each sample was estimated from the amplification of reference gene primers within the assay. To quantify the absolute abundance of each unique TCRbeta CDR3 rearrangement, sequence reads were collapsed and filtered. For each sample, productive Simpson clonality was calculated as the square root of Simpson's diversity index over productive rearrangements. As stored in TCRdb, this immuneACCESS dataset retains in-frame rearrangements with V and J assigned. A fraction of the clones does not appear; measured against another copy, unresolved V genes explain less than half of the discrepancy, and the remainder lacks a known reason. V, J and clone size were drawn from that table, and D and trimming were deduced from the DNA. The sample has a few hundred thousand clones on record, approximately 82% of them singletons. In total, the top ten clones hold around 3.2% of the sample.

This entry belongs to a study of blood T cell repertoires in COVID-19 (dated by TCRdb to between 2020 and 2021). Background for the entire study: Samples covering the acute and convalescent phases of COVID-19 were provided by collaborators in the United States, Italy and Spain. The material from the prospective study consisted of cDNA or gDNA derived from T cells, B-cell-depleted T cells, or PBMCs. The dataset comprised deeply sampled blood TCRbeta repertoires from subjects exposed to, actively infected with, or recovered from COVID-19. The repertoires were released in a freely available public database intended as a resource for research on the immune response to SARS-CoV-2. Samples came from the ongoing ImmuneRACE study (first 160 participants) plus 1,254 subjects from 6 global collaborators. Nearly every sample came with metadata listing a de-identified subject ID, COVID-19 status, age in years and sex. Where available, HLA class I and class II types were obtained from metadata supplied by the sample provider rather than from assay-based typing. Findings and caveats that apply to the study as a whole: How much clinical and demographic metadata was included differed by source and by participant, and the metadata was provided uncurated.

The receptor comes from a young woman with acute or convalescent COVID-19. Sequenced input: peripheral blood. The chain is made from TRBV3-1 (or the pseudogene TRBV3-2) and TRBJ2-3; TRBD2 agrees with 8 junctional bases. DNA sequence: TGTGCCAGCAGCCAAGGAGGACGCGGGAGGAAGGAAACAGATACGCAGTATTTT. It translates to CASSQGGRGRKETDTQYF.